The present TCR beta chain was sequenced within a study of cytomegalovirus exposure and HLA in healthy donors. Study-wide results and caveats: Several of the most significant clusters appeared linked to common viral pathogens, based on a later analysis. Rare TCR sequences predominated, though certain public TCRs were found in many donors. For TCR beta chains, V- and J-gene trimming was later linked to a missense DCLRE1C variant.

PCR involved 60 Vbeta and 13 Jbeta primers. Profiling relied on immunoSEQ multiplex PCR, and the TCRdb table lists in-frame clones only, not all of them. The sample holds approximately 150,000 clones; approximately 80% are singletons and the top ten take around 7.2%. This clone was observed once. The antigen is unknown. The sample taken for sequencing was PBMCs. This sequence originates from a man aged 25 to 45 in good health and CMV-seropositive.

The CDR3 nucleotides read TGTGCCAGCAACACACAGGGGTCCGGCTACACCTTC. Its translation is CASNTQGSGYTF. The V and J genes are TRBV6-5 and TRBJ1-2; 7 bases match TRBD1. The CDR3 consists of 12 residues. CDR1 MNHEY and CDR2 SVGAGI come from the germline V gene. J gave up 8 bases and V 7 bases, and 7 bases lay outside the gene matches.